This entry features one T cell receptor beta chain sequence. Its target is not known. This sample is drawn from a study of T cell responses to AZD1222 COVID-19 vaccine. Regarding the study as a whole: Spike-wide vaccine-associated CD4 TCRs dominated at 160-218 and 743-854. Nearly half of spike-specific TCRs reportedly target variant regions that are unmutated in the B.1.351 and B.1.1.7 variants. Spike-specific TCR breadth and depth went up after people got two AZD1222 doses.

V gave up 7 bases and J gave up 4 bases; unmatched junction bases: 4. Germline V gene sequence: CDR1 SQVTM, CDR2 ANQGSEA. The CDR3 has 12 amino acids. Generated by immunoSEQ multiplex PCR, the TCRdb table keeps only in-frame clones and is missing some. The data contain approximately 140,000 clones, 75% to 95% of them seen just once; the ten biggest clones take up less than 3.5%. Sequencing was performed on peripheral blood, taken 28 days after the second AZD1222 dose. The genes are TRBV29-1 and TRBJ1-1; 9 nucleotides match TRBD1. The receptor's source is an adult who received the AZD1222 COVID-19 vaccine. The CDR3 bases are TGCAGCGCACAGGGGGCTGGCACTGAAGCTTTCTTT. It encodes CSAQGAGTEAFF.